This T cell receptor (beta chain) was sequenced during a study of blood T cell repertoires in COVID-19. In the study overall: From the United States, Italy and Spain came samples of acute and convalescent COVID-19. T cells, B-cell-depleted T cells, or PBMCs supplied cDNA or gDNA.

In the study's own analysis: From reference gene primer amplification, estimates of nucleated cell counts were derived. Assay used: immunoSEQ multiplex PCR; TCRdb lists only in-frame clones, some missing. The V and J calls and the clone size are those of that table, but D and trimming were determined from the DNA. The sample carries about 190,000 clones, under 90% recorded once. This clone was observed once. Trimming took 3 bases from V and 2 from J, leaving 14 bases between them. This CDR3 spans 15 amino acids. The germline CDR1 and CDR2 sequences are SGDLS and YYNGEE. The V gene is TRBV9, the J gene TRBJ1-2, with D maybe TRBD1 (6 bases). The TCR originated in a woman aged 80 or over with active or convalescent COVID-19. Input material: peripheral blood. CDR3 sequence (DNA): TGTGCCAGCAGCGCAACGGGAGGGGGGAACTATGGCTACACCTTC. Translation: CASSATGGGNYGYTF.